A single sample gave rise to the 4 T cell receptor beta chains below, sequenced in a study of persistence of HIV-infected CD4 T cells. Overlapping HIV-1 Gag 15-mer peptides at 0.8 to 1 ug per peptide per mL were used. Sorted nonresponding memory CD4+ T cells were CD40L-negative, CD69-negative, CD45RO-high. This was the immunoSEQ version 4 assay in survey mode. Produced via immunoSEQ multiplex PCR; TCRdb's table is partial and in-frame only. The sample includes 30,000 to 40,000 clones, roughly 82% of them seen just once. Their antigen targets remain unknown. The sample consisted of CD4+ T cells sorted from PBMCs after roughly 18-hour stimulation, taken from a patient who received antiretroviral therapy. Every receptor here comes from an adult woman with HIV who was CMV-seropositive.

V gene TRBV24-1 combines with J gene TRBJ2-5; D assignment may be TRBD1 or TRBD2 (6 bases each). In germline, CDR1 is KGHDR, CDR2 SFDVKD. CDR3 length: 13 amino acids. V was clipped by 9 bases and J by 4 bases, with 14 bases between them. The CDR3 region has the DNA TGTGCCACCGGATGGGGGGCCGGAGAGACCCAGTACTTC. Translated, it gives CATGWGAGETQYF.

The rearrangement links TRBV11-1 to TRBJ2-7; 12 bases align to TRBD1. CDR3 length equals 14 residues. Germline-derived CDR1 and CDR2 are SGHAT and FQDESV (reference sequence). The V gene end was trimmed by 5 bases and the J gene end by 7 bases; junction bases not matched to a gene: 6. CDR3 sequence (DNA): TGTGCCAGCAGCCTAGGGACAGGGGGCGCAGAGCAGTACTTC. It specifies CASSLGTGGAEQYF.

This clone was counted once. This chain uses TRBV5-1 with TRBJ2-5; TRBD1 aligns across 7 bases. Trimming took 7 bases from V and 5 from J; bases not matched to a gene: 8. This CDR3 spans 13 amino acids. CDR1 is SGHRS, CDR2 YFSETQ, per germline. As DNA, the CDR3 is TGCGCCAGCGGCGGACAGGCGGGCGAGACCCAGTACTTC. Translated, it gives CASGGQAGETQYF.

The chain carries TRBV18 and TRBJ2-1; 14 bases are a match to TRBD2. With 6 bases clipped from V and 0 bases from J, the junction kept 4 bases outside the gene matches. The CDR3 runs to 17 residues. Looked up from germline, CDR1 is KGHSH and CDR2 is LQKENI. CDR3 residues: CASSRTSGGSSYNEQFF. In nucleotides, the CDR3 is TGTGCCAGCTCCCGGACTAGCGGGGGGAGCTCCTACAATGAGCAGTTCTTC.